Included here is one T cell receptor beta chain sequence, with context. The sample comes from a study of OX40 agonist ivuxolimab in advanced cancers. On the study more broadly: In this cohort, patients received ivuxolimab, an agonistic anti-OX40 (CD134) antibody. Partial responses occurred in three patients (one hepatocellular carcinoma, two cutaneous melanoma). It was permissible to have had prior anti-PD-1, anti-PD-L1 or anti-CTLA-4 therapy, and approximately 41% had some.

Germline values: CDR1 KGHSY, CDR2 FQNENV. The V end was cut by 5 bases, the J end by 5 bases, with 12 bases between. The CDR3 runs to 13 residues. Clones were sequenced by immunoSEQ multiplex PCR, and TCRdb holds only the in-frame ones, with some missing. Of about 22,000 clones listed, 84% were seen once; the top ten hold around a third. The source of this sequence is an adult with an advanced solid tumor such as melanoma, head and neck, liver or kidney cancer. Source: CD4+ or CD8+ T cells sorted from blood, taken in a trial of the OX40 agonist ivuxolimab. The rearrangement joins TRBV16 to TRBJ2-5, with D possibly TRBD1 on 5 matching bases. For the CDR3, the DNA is TGTGCCAGCAGCAACTCAGGGTTGGAGACCCAGTACTTC. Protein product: CASSNSGLETQYF.